Listed below are T cell receptor beta chains from one sample, sequenced in a study of cytotoxic CD8 clonotypes in ibrutinib-treated CLL. Measured with immunoSEQ multiplex PCR; TCRdb has only the in-frame clones, and not every one. Of around 200,000 clones in the sample, 60% to 80% are singletons; the top ten hold around 5.9%. Sample: PBMCs, taken after 12 months of ibrutinib treatment. The receptors here all came from a human donor with chronic lymphocytic leukemia. CDR3s include the opening cysteine and the closing phenylalanine or tryptophan. The D gene is left open where the match is weak. Size tells how often a clone was seen (once, few, many) or the class of an expanded clone, and some rows leave it out.

CDR3 protein,CDR3 DNA,J gene,clone size,V gene,D gene
CASSLGGGDNEQFF,TGTGCCAGCAGCTTGGGCGGGGGGGACAATGAGCAGTTCTTC,TRBJ2-1,NA,TRBV5-4,TRBD2
CAWRRGGGFTDTQYF,TGTGCCTGGAGGCGTGGGGGTGGCTTCACAGATACGCAGTATTTT,TRBJ2-3,NA,TRBV30,NA
CASSVEGQYNSPLHF,TGTGCCAGCAGCGTAGAAGGACAATATAATTCACCCCTCCACTTT,TRBJ1-6,NA,TRBV9,NA
CSGENGETQYF,TGCAGTGGCGAAAACGGGGAGACCCAGTACTTC,TRBJ2-5,NA,TRBV20-1,NA
CASSPGWNSPLHF,TGTGCCAGCAGCCCAGGGTGGAATTCACCCCTCCACTTT,TRBJ1-6,few,TRBV7-3,NA
CAWSTRRVYSNQPQHF,TGTGCCTGGAGTACGAGACGAGTCTATAGCAATCAGCCCCAGCATTTT,TRBJ1-5,NA,TRBV30,NA
CASRHTITDTQYF,TGTGCCAGCAGACACACGATAACAGATACGCAGTATTTT,TRBJ2-3,NA,TRBV7-6,NA
CASSQESGGETQYF,TGTGCCAGCAGCCAGGAGAGCGGGGGAGAGACCCAGTACTTC,TRBJ2-5,NA,TRBV6-6,TRBD2
CASRTMGTLYEQYF,TGTGCCAGCAGGACGATGGGGACCCTCTACGAGCAGTACTTC,TRBJ2-7,NA,TRBV28,NA
CASSWGGTTEAFF,TGTGCCAGCAGCTGGGGGGGGACCACTGAAGCTTTCTTT,TRBJ1-1,few,TRBV6-6,NA
CASSVGGTGELFF,TGTGCCAGCAGCGTAGGGGGTACCGGGGAGCTGTTTTTT,TRBJ2-2,once,TRBV9,NA
CASSVAGGLGAGEFF,TGTGCCAGCAGCGTAGCGGGAGGCCTAGGGGCGGGGGAGTTCTTC,TRBJ2-1,NA,TRBV9,TRBD2
CASSRGRGNEQYF,TGTGCCAGCAGCCGAGGTAGGGGAAACGAGCAGTACTTC,TRBJ2-7,few,TRBV4-2,NA
CGGSEGLYYGYTF,TGTGGCGGATCGGAGGGTCTCTACTATGGCTACACCTTC,TRBJ1-2,NA,TRBV30,NA
CSGSGQGIGEQYF,TGCAGTGGGTCGGGACAGGGAATCGGCGAGCAGTACTTC,TRBJ2-7,once,TRBV29-1,TRBD1
CASSSPGSPYNEQFF,TGTGCCAGCAGCTCACCAGGATCCCCCTACAATGAGCAGTTCTTC,TRBJ2-1,NA,TRBV9,NA
CASSELRFEETQYF,TGTGCCAGCAGCGAACTAAGGTTCGAAGAGACCCAGTACTTC,TRBJ2-5,NA,TRBV9,NA
CASSFRAVSSYNEQFF,TGTGCCAGCAGCTTTCGCGCTGTGAGCTCCTACAATGAGCAGTTCTTC,TRBJ2-1,once,TRBV7-9,NA
CASSYGLADQETQYF,TGTGCCAGCAGCTATGGACTAGCGGACCAAGAGACCCAGTACTTC,TRBJ2-5,NA,TRBV5-5,TRBD2
CASSQTGQGGGNTIYF,TGTGCCAGCAGTCAAACGGGACAGGGAGGTGGAAACACCATATATTTT,TRBJ1-3,NA,TRBV4-2,TRBD1
CSVVLLRQGAYEQYF,TGCAGCGTCGTTTTACTGAGACAGGGGGCCTACGAGCAGTACTTC,TRBJ2-7,NA,TRBV29-1,TRBD1
CASSPLGGWNTEAFF,TGTGCCAGCAGTCCCCTGGGGGGGTGGAACACTGAAGCTTTCTTT,TRBJ1-1,NA,TRBV27,NA
CSASQGPLQYF,TGCAGTGCTTCACAGGGGCCTCTTCAGTACTTC,TRBJ2-4,NA,TRBV20-1,TRBD1
CAWSVQGRGTQYF,TGTGCCTGGAGTGTCCAGGGGAGGGGGACCCAGTACTTC,TRBJ2-5,few,TRBV30,NA
CASSPSSSGRSHEQFF,TGTGCCAGCAGTCCATCTTCTAGCGGGAGGAGCCATGAGCAGTTCTTC,TRBJ2-1,NA,TRBV28,TRBD2
CASSQVRGALNTEAFF,TGTGCCAGCAGCCAAGTGAGAGGGGCTTTGAACACTGAAGCTTTCTTT,TRBJ1-1,NA,TRBV14,NA
CASSLRGGTGANVLTF,TGCGCCAGCAGCTTAAGAGGGGGAACTGGGGCCAACGTCCTGACTTTC,TRBJ2-6,NA,TRBV5-1,NA
CSSIGQGWDTGELFF,TGCAGCTCAATCGGGCAGGGGTGGGACACCGGGGAGCTGTTTTTT,TRBJ2-2,NA,TRBV29-1,NA
CASSLYQGAGEQYF,TGCGCCAGCAGCCTATACCAGGGGGCGGGCGAGCAGTACTTC,TRBJ2-7,NA,TRBV5-1,TRBD1
CASSRGLAGGYEQYF,TGTGCCAGCAGCCGGGGACTAGCGGGAGGTTACGAGCAGTACTTC,TRBJ2-7,NA,TRBV7-6,TRBD2
CASSLGGRNQETQYF,TGTGCCAGCAGTTTAGGCGGGAGGAATCAAGAGACCCAGTACTTC,TRBJ2-5,once,TRBV28,TRBD2
CASSIVATDRGYTF,TGTGCCAGTAGTATAGTGGCGACGGACCGGGGCTACACCTTC,TRBJ1-2,NA,TRBV19,NA
CSARQGKYEQYF,TGCAGCGCGAGGCAGGGCAAATACGAGCAGTACTTC,TRBJ2-7,NA,TRBV29-1,NA
CASSRVMNTEAFF,TGTGCCAGCAGTAGGGTCATGAACACTGAAGCTTTCTTT,TRBJ1-1,few,TRBV2,NA
CASSKGERYEQYF,TGTGCCAGCAGCAAAGGGGAGAGGTACGAGCAGTACTTC,TRBJ2-7,NA,TRBV7-2,NA
CASSHLSEETQYF,TGTGCCAGCAGCCACCTTAGCGAAGAGACCCAGTACTTC,TRBJ2-5,few,TRBV4-2,NA
CASSEALGYTF,TGTGCCAGCAGTGAAGCGCTGGGCTACACCTTC,TRBJ1-2,once,TRBV6-1,NA
CASSPKGTGKFPEAFF,TGTGCCAGCAGCCCTAAGGGGACAGGGAAGTTTCCTGAAGCTTTCTTT,TRBJ1-1,once,TRBV5-6,TRBD1
CASSLGNGNEKLFF,TGTGCCAGCAGCCTGGGCAACGGGAATGAAAAACTGTTTTTT,TRBJ1-4,NA,TRBV7-7,NA
CATSRAGQPTEAFF,TGTGCCACCAGCAGGGCGGGACAGCCCACTGAAGCTTTCTTT,TRBJ1-1,NA,TRBV15,TRBD1
CAWSRNGQGANQPQHF,TGTGCCTGGAGCAGAAACGGACAGGGGGCTAATCAGCCCCAGCATTTT,TRBJ1-5,NA,TRBV30,TRBD1
CAGDRQETQYF,TGTGCCGGGGACAGACAAGAGACCCAGTACTTC,TRBJ2-5,NA,TRBV30,TRBD1
CAVRERGRETQYF,TGTGCCGTACGCGAAAGGGGCCGCGAGACCCAGTACTTC,TRBJ2-5,NA,TRBV6-1,NA
CAWSRQLGNNEQFF,TGTGCCTGGAGCCGCCAGCTCGGGAACAATGAGCAGTTCTTC,TRBJ2-1,NA,TRBV30,NA